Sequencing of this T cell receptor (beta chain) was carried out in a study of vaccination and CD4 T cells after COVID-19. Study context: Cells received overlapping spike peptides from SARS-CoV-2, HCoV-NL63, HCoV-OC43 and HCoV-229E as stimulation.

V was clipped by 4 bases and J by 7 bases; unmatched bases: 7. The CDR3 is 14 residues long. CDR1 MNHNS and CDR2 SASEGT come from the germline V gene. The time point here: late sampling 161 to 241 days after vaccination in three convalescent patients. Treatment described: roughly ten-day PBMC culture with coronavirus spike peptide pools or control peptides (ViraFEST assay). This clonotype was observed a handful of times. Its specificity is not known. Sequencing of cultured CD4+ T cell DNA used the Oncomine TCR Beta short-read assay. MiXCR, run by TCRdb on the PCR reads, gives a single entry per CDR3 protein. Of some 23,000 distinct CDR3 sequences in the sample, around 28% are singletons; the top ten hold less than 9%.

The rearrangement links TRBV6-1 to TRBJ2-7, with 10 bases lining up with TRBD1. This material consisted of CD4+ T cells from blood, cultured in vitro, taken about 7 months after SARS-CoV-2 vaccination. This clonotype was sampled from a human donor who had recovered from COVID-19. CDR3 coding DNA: TGTGCCAGCAGTGGGACAGGGGGACGGATAGAGCAGTACTTC. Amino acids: CASSGTGGRIEQYF.